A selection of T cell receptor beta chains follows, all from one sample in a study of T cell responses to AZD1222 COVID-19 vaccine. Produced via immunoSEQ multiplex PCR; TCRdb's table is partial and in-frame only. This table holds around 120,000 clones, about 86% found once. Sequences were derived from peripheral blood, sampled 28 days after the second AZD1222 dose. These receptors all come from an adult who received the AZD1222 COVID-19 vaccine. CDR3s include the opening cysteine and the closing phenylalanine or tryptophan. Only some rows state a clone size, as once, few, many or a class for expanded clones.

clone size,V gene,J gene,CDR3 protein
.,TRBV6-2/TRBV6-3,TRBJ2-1,CASSYERTNEQFF
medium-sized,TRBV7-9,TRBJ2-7,CASSRGLDRKYF
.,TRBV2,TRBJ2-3,CASSLRDGFTDTQYF
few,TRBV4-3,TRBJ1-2,CASSQGTGGILEGYTF
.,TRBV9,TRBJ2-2,CASSLAGNTGELFF
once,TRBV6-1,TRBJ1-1,CASSDAGQGNTEAFF
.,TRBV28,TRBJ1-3,CASSPRTGSGNTIYF
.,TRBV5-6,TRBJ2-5,CASSSGGNWRQETQYF
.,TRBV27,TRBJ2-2,CASLQQGGGGELFF
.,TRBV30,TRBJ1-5,CAWSASDLQPQHF
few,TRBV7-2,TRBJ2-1,CASSKTSGTAGEQFF
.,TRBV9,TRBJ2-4,CASSARTGRNIQYF
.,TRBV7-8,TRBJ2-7,CASSRRQGRYEQYF
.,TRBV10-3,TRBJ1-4,CAIRDRVSEKLFF
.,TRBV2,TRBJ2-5,CASRGGETQYF
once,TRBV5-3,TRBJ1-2,CASHKTAPIYGYTF
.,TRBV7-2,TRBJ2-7,CASSLGFSRSRRSYEQYF
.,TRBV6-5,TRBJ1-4,CASSYAINEKLFF
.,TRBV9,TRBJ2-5,CASSVGGSQETQYF
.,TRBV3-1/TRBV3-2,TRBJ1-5,CASSQDLTDNQPQHF
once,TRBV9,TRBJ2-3,CASSEPGQDSNTDTQYF
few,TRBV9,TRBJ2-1,CASSGGQGKNNEQFF
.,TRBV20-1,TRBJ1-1,CSAAGFTEAFF
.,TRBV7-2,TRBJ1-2,CASSSGTGGAYGYTF
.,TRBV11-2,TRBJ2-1,CASSSLTGGAIKEQFF
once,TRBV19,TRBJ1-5,CASRPQGRVGQPQHF